This TCR beta chain emerged from a study of cytotoxic CD8 clonotypes in ibrutinib-treated CLL. The wider study: By median 68 months, about 12 had progressed and around 15 stayed remitted; responses had been 2 complete and roughly 25 partial. Patients gave response samples after a median about 12 months of treatment, range 6 to 36.

For TCR beta libraries, roughly 2 micrograms of genomic DNA were obtained from cryopreserved PBMCs. Trimming removed 3 bases at V and 6 bases at J, with 4 bases between. The CDR3 runs to 11 residues. Germline CDR1 and CDR2: SGHTA and FQGNSA. Clones were sequenced by immunoSEQ multiplex PCR, and TCRdb holds only the in-frame ones, with some missing. The repertoire holds some 130,000 clones, with 75% to 80% as singletons. The receptor's source is a human donor with chronic lymphocytic leukemia. Material: PBMCs, obtained after 24 months of ibrutinib treatment. The V gene is TRBV7-2, the J gene TRBJ2-3; D gene unclear. The CDR3 DNA follows: TGTGCCAGCAGCTTTTACGATACGCAGTATTTT. Translating gives CASSFYDTQYF.